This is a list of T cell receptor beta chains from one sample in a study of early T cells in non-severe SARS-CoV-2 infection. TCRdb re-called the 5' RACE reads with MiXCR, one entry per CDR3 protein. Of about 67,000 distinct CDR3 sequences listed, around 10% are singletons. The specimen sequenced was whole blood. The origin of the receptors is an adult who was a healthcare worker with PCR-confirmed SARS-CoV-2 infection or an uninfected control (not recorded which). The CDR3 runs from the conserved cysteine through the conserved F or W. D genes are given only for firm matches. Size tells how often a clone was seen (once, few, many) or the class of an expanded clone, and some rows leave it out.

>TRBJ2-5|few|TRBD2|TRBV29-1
CSVQRSSGRVETQYF
TGCAGCGTCCAACGCTCTAGCGGGAGGGTAGAGACCCAGTACTTC
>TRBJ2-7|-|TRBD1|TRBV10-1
CASSRDRVTGEQYF
TGCGCCAGCAGCCGGGACAGGGTTACAGGGGAGCAGTACTTC
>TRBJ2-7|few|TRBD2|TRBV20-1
CSASRLAASYEQYF
TGCAGTGCTAGCCGACTAGCGGCGTCCTACGAGCAGTACTTC
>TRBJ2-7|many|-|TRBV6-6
CASSPRGLIPHEQYF
TGTGCCAGCAGTCCACGGGGCCTAATCCCCCACGAGCAGTACTTC
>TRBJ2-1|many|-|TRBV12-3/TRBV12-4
CASSTEVGNEQFF
TGTGCCAGCAGTACAGAAGTTGGGAATGAGCAGTTCTTC
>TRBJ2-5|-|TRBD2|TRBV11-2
CASSRPGGLEETQYF
TGTGCCAGCAGCCGTCCGGGGGGGCTTGAGGAGACCCAGTACTTC
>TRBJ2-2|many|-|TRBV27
CASSLDWTVPGELFF
TGTGCCAGCAGTTTAGACTGGACAGTCCCCGGGGAGCTGTTTTTT
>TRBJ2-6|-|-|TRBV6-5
CASGRGANVLTF
TGTGCCAGCGGGAGGGGGGCCAACGTCCTGACTTTC
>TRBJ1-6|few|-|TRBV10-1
CASSTDSNSPLHF
TGCGCCAGCAGCACGGACAGCAATTCACCCCTCCACTTT
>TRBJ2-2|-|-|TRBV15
CATSRDYETGELFF
TGTGCCACCAGCAGAGATTATGAGACCGGGGAGCTGTTTTTT
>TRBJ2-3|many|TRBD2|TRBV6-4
CASSFEAGGGDTQYF
TGTGCCAGCAGTTTCGAAGCGGGGGGAGGAGATACGCAGTATTTT
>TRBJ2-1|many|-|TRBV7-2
CASSLGTSGANEQFF
TGTGCCAGCAGCTTAGGTACCTCTGGGGCCAATGAGCAGTTCTTC
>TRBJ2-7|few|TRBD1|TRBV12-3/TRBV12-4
CASSNNRGHEQYF
TGTGCCAGCAGCAATAACAGGGGCCACGAGCAGTACTTC
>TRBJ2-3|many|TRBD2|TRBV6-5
CASSPSGSITDTQYF
TGTGCCAGCAGTCCTAGCGGTAGTATCACAGATACGCAGTATTTT
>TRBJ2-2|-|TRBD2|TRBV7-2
CASSVSGTSGIGELFF
TGTGCCAGCAGCGTGTCCGGGACTAGCGGGATCGGGGAGCTGTTTTTT
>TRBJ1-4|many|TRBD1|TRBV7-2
CASSLAGRGGEKLFF
TGTGCCAGCAGCTTAGCTGGCAGGGGGGGTGAAAAACTGTTTTTT
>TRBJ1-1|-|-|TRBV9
CASSTQGQYTEAFF
TGTGCCAGCAGCACCCAGGGACAATACACTGAAGCTTTCTTT
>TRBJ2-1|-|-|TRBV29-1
CSVEMISYNEQFF
TGCAGCGTTGAGATGATCTCCTACAATGAGCAGTTCTTC
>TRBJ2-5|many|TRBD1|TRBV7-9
CAGQGVSETQYF
TGTGCCGGACAGGGTGTTTCAGAGACCCAGTACTTC
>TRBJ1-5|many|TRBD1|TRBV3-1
CASSTGGNQPQHF
TGTGCCAGCAGTACAGGGGGCAATCAGCCCCAGCATTTT
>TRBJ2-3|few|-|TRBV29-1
CSAQSAWLDTQYF
TGCAGCGCTCAGAGCGCGTGGTTAGATACGCAGTATTTT
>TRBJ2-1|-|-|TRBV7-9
CASSLDGRVGEQFF
TGTGCCAGCAGCTTAGACGGCAGGGTAGGTGAGCAGTTCTTC
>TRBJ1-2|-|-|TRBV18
CASSPGDPFYGYTF
TGTGCCAGCTCACCAGGTGATCCCTTCTATGGCTACACCTTC
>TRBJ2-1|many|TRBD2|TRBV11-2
CASSHPSGRIPNEQFF
TGTGCCAGCAGCCACCCTAGCGGGAGGATCCCCAATGAGCAGTTCTTC
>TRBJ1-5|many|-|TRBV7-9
CASSHSLPGNQPQHF
TGTGCCAGCAGCCATTCCCTTCCCGGCAATCAGCCCCAGCATTTT
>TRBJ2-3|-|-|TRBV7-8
CASSASSFGNTDTQYF
TGTGCCAGCAGCGCGAGTTCGTTCGGGAACACAGATACGCAGTATTTT
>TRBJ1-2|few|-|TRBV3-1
CASSSPGGRDYGYTF
TGTGCCAGCAGCAGCCCGGGGGGCCGCGACTATGGCTACACCTTC
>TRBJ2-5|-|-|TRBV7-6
CASSLVEGETQYF
TGTGCCAGCAGCTTAGTTGAAGGGGAGACCCAGTACTTC
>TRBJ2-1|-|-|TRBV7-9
CASSPEATNEQFF
TGTGCCAGCAGCCCGGAGGCCACCAATGAGCAGTTCTTC
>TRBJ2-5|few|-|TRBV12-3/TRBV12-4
CASSPDTGTLRETQYF
TGTGCCAGCAGCCCAGATACGGGGACGCTTCGGGAGACCCAGTACTTC
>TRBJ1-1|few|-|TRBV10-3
CAISESPIGGRGAEAFF
TGTGCCATCAGTGAGTCCCCCATTGGGGGTAGAGGGGCTGAAGCTTTCTTT
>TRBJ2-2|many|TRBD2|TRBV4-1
CASSQDEGSGRSTGELFF
TGCGCCAGCAGCCAAGATGAGGGTAGCGGGAGAAGTACCGGGGAGCTGTTTTTT
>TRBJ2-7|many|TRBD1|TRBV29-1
CSVGGQGNSGEQYF
TGCAGCGTTGGGGGACAGGGAAATTCGGGAGAGCAGTACTTC
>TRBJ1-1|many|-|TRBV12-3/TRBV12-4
CASSLSWQNTEAFF
TGTGCCAGCAGCCTATCATGGCAGAACACTGAAGCTTTCTTT
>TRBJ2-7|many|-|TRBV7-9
CASSPRTKYEQYF
TGTGCCAGCAGCCCGCGGACAAAATACGAGCAGTACTTC
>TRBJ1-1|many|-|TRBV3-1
CASSQGWTEAFF
TGTGCCAGCAGCCAAGGGTGGACTGAAGCTTTCTTT
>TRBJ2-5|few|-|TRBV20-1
CSARNRETQYF
TGCAGTGCTAGAAATAGGGAGACCCAGTACTTC
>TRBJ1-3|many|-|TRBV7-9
CASSLMASSGNTIYF
TGTGCCAGCAGCTTAATGGCGAGCTCTGGAAACACCATATATTTT
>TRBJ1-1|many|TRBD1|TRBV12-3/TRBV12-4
CASSPTGAKNTEAFF
TGTGCCAGCAGCCCGACAGGGGCTAAGAACACTGAAGCTTTCTTT
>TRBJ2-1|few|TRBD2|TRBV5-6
CASSLVVVTSGYNEQFF
TGTGCCAGCAGCTTGGTAGTCGTGACTAGCGGATACAATGAGCAGTTCTTC
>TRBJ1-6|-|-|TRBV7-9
CASSPFSPLHF
TGTGCCAGCAGCCCTTTCTCACCCCTCCACTTT
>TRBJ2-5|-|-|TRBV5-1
CASSPGIEETQYF
TGCGCCAGCAGCCCGGGGATCGAAGAGACCCAGTACTTC
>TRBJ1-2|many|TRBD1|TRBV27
CASSLLGTGSYGYTF
TGTGCCAGCAGTTTATTAGGGACAGGGAGCTATGGCTACACCTTC
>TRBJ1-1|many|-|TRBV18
CASSPGGRDTEAFF
TGTGCCAGCTCACCAGGAGGGAGGGACACTGAAGCTTTCTTT
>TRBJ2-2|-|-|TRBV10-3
CAISESTGDVGELFF
TGTGCCATCAGTGAGTCAACAGGTGACGTCGGGGAGCTGTTTTTT
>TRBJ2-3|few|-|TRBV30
CASNSGGADTQYF
TGTGCCTCCAACTCGGGGGGCGCAGATACGCAGTATTTT
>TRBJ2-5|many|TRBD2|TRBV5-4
CASSGGLGDGETQYF
TGTGCCAGCAGCGGGGGACTAGGGGACGGAGAGACCCAGTACTTC
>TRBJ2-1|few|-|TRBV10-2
CASSDRSEQFF
TGCGCCAGCAGTGATCGAAGTGAGCAGTTCTTC